A selection of T cell receptor beta chains follows, all from one sample in a study of T cell responses to AZD1222 COVID-19 vaccine. Method: immunoSEQ multiplex PCR; TCRdb's copy keeps in-frame clones and lacks some. The repertoire holds some 100,000 clones, with just over 90% as singletons. Here the sequenced sample was peripheral blood, taken on day 0 of AZD1222 vaccination. These TCRs come from an adult in good health. The CDR3 runs from the conserved cysteine through the conserved F or W. The D gene is left open where the match is weak. A row's size may be missing; if present it is once, few, many or a size class.

v_gene,j_gene,abundance,d_gene,CDR3nt,CDR3aa
TRBV27,TRBJ1-2,NA,TRBD1,TGTGCCAGCAGGGGACAGAACTATGGCTACACCTTC,CASRGQNYGYTF
TRBV3-1/TRBV3-2,TRBJ1-6,NA,NA,TGTGCCAGCAGCCTTGGGGTAGGAGAATCACCCCTCCACTTT,CASSLGVGESPLHF
TRBV6-5,TRBJ1-3,NA,NA,TGTGCCAGCAGTCAACTGGGGGCGGCTGGAAACACCATATATTTT,CASSQLGAAGNTIYF
TRBV7-2,TRBJ2-2,NA,TRBD2,TGTGCCAGCAGCTCGAGGACTAGCGGAGCGAACACCGGGGAGCTGTTTTTT,CASSSRTSGANTGELFF
TRBV30,TRBJ1-2,NA,NA,TGTGCCTGGAGTGTACCTCTCCGCAACTCCTATGGCTACACCTTC,CAWSVPLRNSYGYTF
TRBV11-2,TRBJ1-2,NA,NA,TGTGCCAGCAGCCGGAGGGACCGAGAGCACAGGGGCTACACCTTC,CASSRRDREHRGYTF
TRBV30,TRBJ1-3,NA,TRBD1,TGTGCCTGGGGGACAGGCCCTTCGTCTGGAAACACCATATATTTT,CAWGTGPSSGNTIYF
TRBV6-2/TRBV6-3,TRBJ1-2,NA,NA,TGTGCCAGCAGTCCCAGGGTCGGGGCGGACTATGGCTACACCTTC,CASSPRVGADYGYTF
TRBV19,TRBJ1-1,NA,NA,TGTGCCAGTACCCCATTCGGAGTCGCTGAAGCTTTCTTT,CASTPFGVAEAFF
TRBV18,TRBJ2-7,NA,TRBD1,TGTGCCAGCTCACCACCGACGGGACAGGGCTCCTACGAGCAGTACTTC,CASSPPTGQGSYEQYF
TRBV5-1,TRBJ2-3,NA,NA,TGCGCCAGCAGACAGGGCTCCACAGATACGCAGTATTTT,CASRQGSTDTQYF
TRBV7-2,TRBJ1-2,NA,NA,TGTGCCAGCAGCTGGAAACAGGGACCCAACTATGGCTACACCTTC,CASSWKQGPNYGYTF
TRBV6-1,TRBJ1-2,once,NA,TGTGCCAGCAGTGAATGGGGCTACACCTTC,CASSEWGYTF
TRBV18,TRBJ1-1,NA,NA,TGTGCCAGCTCACCACCGGAGATGAACACTGAAGCTTTCTTT,CASSPPEMNTEAFF
TRBV28,TRBJ1-1,NA,NA,TGTGCCAGCAGTATACCAAACACTGAAGCTTTCTTT,CASSIPNTEAFF
TRBV27,TRBJ2-7,once,NA,TGTGCCAGCAGTTTATCGGCAGGTGACTACTCCTACGAGCAGTACTTC,CASSLSAGDYSYEQYF
TRBV6-1,TRBJ1-5,NA,TRBD1,TGTGCCAGCAGTGAAGCCCTGTTGGGACAGGCTAATCAGCCCCAGCATTTT,CASSEALLGQANQPQHF
TRBV27,TRBJ2-3,NA,NA,TGTGCCAGCAGTTTATTTGCTCAGGGCTGGACAGATACGCAGTATTTT,CASSLFAQGWTDTQYF
TRBV5-1,TRBJ1-3,NA,NA,TGCGCCAGCAGCTCAGACAGCTCTGGAAACACCATATATTTT,CASSSDSSGNTIYF
TRBV3-1/TRBV3-2,TRBJ2-3,NA,TRBD2,TGTGCCAGCGAGAGGCTAGCGGGGGGGTCTAGCACAGATACGCAGTATTTT,CASERLAGGSSTDTQYF
TRBV2,TRBJ1-4,NA,TRBD1,TGTGCCAGCAGGGAAACAGGGGCCGGTGAAAAACTGTTTTTT,CASRETGAGEKLFF
TRBV6-6,TRBJ1-2,NA,NA,TGTGCCAGCAGTAGACAGCCAAACTATGGCTACACCTTC,CASSRQPNYGYTF
TRBV28,TRBJ1-2,NA,NA,TGTGCCAGCAGTCTCCCTACAGTAAACTATGGCTACACCTTC,CASSLPTVNYGYTF
TRBV5-1,TRBJ2-1,few,NA,TGCGCCAGCAGCTTGGCCTCAGGGTCCAATGAGCAGTTCTTC,CASSLASGSNEQFF
TRBV4-3,TRBJ1-6,NA,NA,TGCGCCAGCAGCCTCCAGTTAATCCGGGCCTCCTATAATTCACCCCTCCACTTT,CASSLQLIRASYNSPLHF
TRBV3-1/TRBV3-2,TRBJ2-7,once,TRBD1,TGTGCCAGCAGCCAAGATGATAGGACAGGGAAATACGAGCAGTACTTC,CASSQDDRTGKYEQYF
TRBV4-2,TRBJ2-2,NA,NA,TGTGCCAGCAGCCCCGTGGGCACCACGAACACCGGGGAGCTGTTTTTT,CASSPVGTTNTGELFF
TRBV3-1/TRBV3-2,TRBJ1-6,NA,NA,TGTGCCAGCAGCCTCGATAATTCACCCCTCCACTTT,CASSLDNSPLHF
TRBV28,TRBJ2-7,few,NA,TGTGCCAGCAGTCTCTTAACTAGTCTGGGCGAGCAGTACTTC,CASSLLTSLGEQYF
TRBV12-5,TRBJ2-3,NA,NA,TGTGCTAGTGGTCAGAAAGGGGGGAATACGCAGTATTTT,CASGQKGGNTQYF
TRBV5-4,TRBJ2-7,once,NA,TGTGCCAGCAGCATGCGGGGACAGCTGGGGGAGCAGTACTTC,CASSMRGQLGEQYF
TRBV18,TRBJ2-1,few,TRBD2,TGTGCCAGCTCACTGACTAGCGCTAACAATGAGCAGTTCTTC,CASSLTSANNEQFF
TRBV7-8,TRBJ1-1,NA,NA,TGTGCCAGCAGCTTATCCCTGGTTAACACTGAAGCTTTCTTT,CASSLSLVNTEAFF
TRBV5-1,TRBJ2-7,NA,TRBD1,TGCGCCAGCAGGCTTACGACAGGGCTCTCCTACGAGCAGTACTTC,CASRLTTGLSYEQYF
TRBV9,TRBJ1-2,NA,NA,TGTGCCAGCAGCGTAGTGGGGGGGAACTATGGCTACACCTTC,CASSVVGGNYGYTF
TRBV11-2,TRBJ2-7,NA,TRBD1,TGTGCCAGCAGACAACAGGGGGCAGGTGAGCAGTACTTC,CASRQQGAGEQYF
TRBV12-3/TRBV12-4,TRBJ2-7,NA,NA,TGTGCCAGTAGAAGACAGGAGAGCTACGAGCAGTACTTC,CASRRQESYEQYF
TRBV7-2,TRBJ1-1,once,NA,TGTGCCAGCAGCTTAGGGGGCAGGGTGAACACTGAAGCTTTCTTT,CASSLGGRVNTEAFF
TRBV19,TRBJ2-7,NA,NA,TGTGCCAGTAGTTTGGGACGGACCTCCTACGAGCAGTACTTC,CASSLGRTSYEQYF
TRBV7-2,TRBJ2-1,NA,TRBD1,TGTGCCAGCAGCACCCGGACAGGGCGCTCCTACAATGAGCAGTTCTTC,CASSTRTGRSYNEQFF
TRBV30,TRBJ1-1,NA,NA,TGTGCCTGGATGGGGACACCGAACACTGAAGCTTTCTTT,CAWMGTPNTEAFF
TRBV4-2,TRBJ2-3,NA,NA,TGTGCCAGCAGCCAAGGGACTGGCCTCGATACGCAGTATTTT,CASSQGTGLDTQYF